Detailed here is one TCR beta chain. The data derive from a study of cytomegalovirus exposure and HLA in healthy donors. The PCR made use of 60 Vbeta and 13 Jbeta primers. Assay used: immunoSEQ multiplex PCR; TCRdb lists only in-frame clones, some missing. Here the sample spans roughly 160,000 clones, roughly 67% being singletons. Germline V lookup: CDR1 SQVTM, CDR2 ANQGSEA. After removal of 7 bases from V and 5 bases from J, the junction contained 8 bases not matched to a gene. CDR3 size: 13 residues. V is TRBV29-1 and J is TRBJ2-5; TRBD1 matches at 9 bases. The sequenced sample consisted of PBMCs. The sequence derives from a woman aged 18-30 years in good health and CMV-seropositive. DNA for the CDR3: TGCAGCGCCGGGACAGGGATAATCGAGACCCAGTACTTC. This encodes CSAGTGIIETQYF.